A single sample gave rise to the 6 T cell receptor beta chains below, sequenced in a study of CD4 T cells in relation to SARS-CoV-2 and coronaviruses. These receptors have no known antigen. Unexposed donor CD4+ T cells date from about 2011-2018, before the COVID-19 pandemic. After approximately ten days of culture, CD4+ T cells were isolated. Generated by immunoSEQ multiplex PCR, the TCRdb table keeps only in-frame clones and is missing some. The sample lists 25,000 or so clones, around 73% seen once, with 15% to 20% in the top ten. Sample: CD4+ T cells from PBMCs, cultured in vitro. These receptors were taken from a human donor in good health.

J is TRBJ1-5 and V is TRBV2, with TRBD1 matching 7 bases. The CDR3 spans 14 residues. Germline CDR1 SNHLY, CDR2 FYNNEI. The junction had 5 bases not matched to a gene; V was cut back by 5 bases and J by 4 bases. The chain's CDR3 is CASSPGQSNQPQHF. The CDR3 coding sequence is TGTGCCAGCAGTCCGGGACAGAGTAATCAGCCCCAGCATTTT.

V is TRBV11-2 and J is TRBJ2-2; D gene uncertain. CDR3 length: 12 amino acids. V gave up 2 bases and J gave up 8 bases, with 6 bases separating them. Germline values: CDR1 SGHAT, CDR2 FQNNGV. CDR3 in amino acids: CASSLRVGELFF. The CDR3 coding sequence is TGTGCCAGCAGCTTAAGGGTGGGGGAGCTGTTTTTT.

This clone has only a few counts. The chain links TRBV4-1 to TRBJ1-6; D uncertain. This CDR3 comprises 16 residues. Trimming removed 1 base from V and 7 bases from J, with 14 bases in between. The germline V gene encodes CDR1 MGHRA and CDR2 YSYEKL. The CDR3 DNA sequence: TGCGCCAGCAGCCAAGTGGGCGGTCAGAAAAATTCACCCCTCCACTTT. Translating it yields CASSQVGGQKNSPLHF.

The chain employs TRBV20-1 and TRBJ1-5, with D perhaps TRBD1 (5 bases). This CDR3 region has 15 residues. Trimming stripped 3 bases from V and 2 bases from J, with 14 bases between. The germline V gene has CDR1 DFQATT and CDR2 SNEGSKA (reference sequence). The CDR3 coding sequence is TGCAGTGCTAGTGGGGGACCCGAGGGCAATCAGCCCCAGCATTTT. Its translation: CSASGGPEGNQPQHF.

The CDR3 is CASSQPLGNEQYF. CDR3 nucleotides: TGTGCCAGCAGCCAGCCCCTAGGGAACGAGCAGTACTTC. The V gene is TRBV5-4, the J gene TRBJ2-7; D gene ambiguous. Germline V gene data show CDR1 as SGHNT and CDR2 as YYREEE (reference sequence). The V gene lost 4 bases and the J gene lost 5 bases, with 13 bases spanning the gap. The CDR3 length is 13 residues. Full variable domain (outside the CDR3, taken from reference TRBV5-4 and TRBJ2-7): ETGVTQSPTHLIKTRGQQVTLRCSSQSGHNTVSWYQQALGQGPQFIFQYYREEENGRGNFPPRFSGLQFPNYSSELNVNALELDDSALYLCASSQPLGNEQYFGPGTRLTVT.

The chain uses TRBV11-3 and TRBJ2-5; 15 bases agree with TRBD2. This CDR3 region has 16 residues. The V gene's germline CDR1 is SGHNT and CDR2 YENEEA. With 5 bases clipped from V and 5 bases from J, the junction kept 6 bases outside the gene matches. The CDR3 DNA follows: TGTGCCAGCAGCCCTGGGACTAGCGGGAGGCAGGAGACCCAGTACTTC. Protein product: CASSPGTSGRQETQYF.